The rows below give T cell receptor beta chains drawn from one sample of a study of blood T cells in healthy people across ages. TCRdb re-analysed the 5' RACE reads in MiXCR, keeping a single row per CDR3 protein. The sample holds 1.5 million to 2 million distinct CDR3 sequences, over 25% seen once. The sequenced material came from blood. All receptors derive from a woman in her thirties in good health. Each CDR3 is given with its conserved first and last residue. D genes are given only for firm matches. Only some rows state a clone size, as once, few, many or a class for expanded clones.

len: 15
d_gene: NA
abundance: many
v_gene: TRBV10-3
j_gene: TRBJ2-5
CDR3nt: TGTGCCATCAGTGAACTCTGGGCAGCCCCAGAGACCCAGTACTTC
CDR3aa: CAISELWAAPETQYF

len: 14
d_gene: NA
abundance: few
v_gene: TRBV29-1
j_gene: TRBJ2-7
CDR3nt: TGCAGCGTTGAAAGGGCACCGGGGTCCTACGAGCAGTACTTC
CDR3aa: CSVERAPGSYEQYF

len: 16
d_gene: NA
abundance: many
v_gene: TRBV20-1
j_gene: TRBJ2-1
CDR3nt: TGCAGTGCTTTGCCGGAGGGGGCGGAAATTTACAATGAGCAGTTCTTC
CDR3aa: CSALPEGAEIYNEQFF

len: 15
d_gene: NA
abundance: NA
v_gene: TRBV4-2
j_gene: TRBJ2-5
CDR3nt: TGTGCCAGCAGCCAAGATGATACACCAAGTCAGACCCAGTACTTC
CDR3aa: CASSQDDTPSQTQYF

len: 15
d_gene: NA
abundance: NA
v_gene: TRBV6-2/TRBV6-3
j_gene: TRBJ2-2
CDR3nt: TGTGCCAGCAGTTTAAATAGACCGAACACCGGGGAGCTGTTTTTT
CDR3aa: CASSLNRPNTGELFF

len: 15
d_gene: TRBD2
abundance: NA
v_gene: TRBV7-2
j_gene: TRBJ2-3
CDR3nt: TGTGCCAGCAGCTTTATAGCGGGGGCGGAAGATACGCAGTATTTT
CDR3aa: CASSFIAGAEDTQYF

len: 14
d_gene: NA
abundance: many
v_gene: TRBV5-1
j_gene: TRBJ2-7
CDR3nt: TGCGCCAGCAGCCCTACCGGGAACGCCTACGAGCAGTACTTC
CDR3aa: CASSPTGNAYEQYF

len: 13
d_gene: TRBD1
abundance: NA
v_gene: TRBV3-1
j_gene: TRBJ2-3
CDR3nt: TGTGCCAGCAAAGGACAGGCAATAGATACGCAGTATTTT
CDR3aa: CASKGQAIDTQYF

len: 14
d_gene: NA
abundance: few
v_gene: TRBV6-1
j_gene: TRBJ2-7
CDR3nt: TGTGCCAGCAGGGACGAAGGGCCTACCTACGAGCAGTACTTC
CDR3aa: CASRDEGPTYEQYF

len: 13
d_gene: NA
abundance: many
v_gene: TRBV7-9
j_gene: TRBJ2-1
CDR3nt: TGTGCCAGCCAGGGGACTATTGTCGATGAGCAGTTCTTC
CDR3aa: CASQGTIVDEQFF

len: 16
d_gene: TRBD2
abundance: few
v_gene: TRBV6-1
j_gene: TRBJ2-2
CDR3nt: TGTGCCAGCAGACTACTAGCGGGGGGATTAACCGGGGAGCTGTTTTTT
CDR3aa: CASRLLAGGLTGELFF

len: 15
d_gene: NA
abundance: NA
v_gene: TRBV12-3/TRBV12-4
j_gene: TRBJ2-2
CDR3nt: TGTGCCAGCAGACCCGGGGGAGCGGGCACCGGGGAGCTGTTTTTT
CDR3aa: CASRPGGAGTGELFF

len: 12
d_gene: NA
abundance: NA
v_gene: TRBV9
j_gene: TRBJ2-1
CDR3nt: TGTGCCAGCAGCAATCCCCGCCATGAGCAGTTCTTC
CDR3aa: CASSNPRHEQFF

len: 13
d_gene: NA
abundance: NA
v_gene: TRBV5-1
j_gene: TRBJ2-2
CDR3nt: TGCGCCAGCAGCTACACCATCACCGGGGAGCTGTTTTTT
CDR3aa: CASSYTITGELFF

len: 15
d_gene: NA
abundance: few
v_gene: TRBV12-3/TRBV12-4
j_gene: TRBJ2-5
CDR3nt: TGTGCCAGCAGTTTTCTCTCGGACATACAAGAGACCCAGTACTTC
CDR3aa: CASSFLSDIQETQYF

len: 12
d_gene: NA
abundance: NA
v_gene: TRBV4-2
j_gene: TRBJ1-1
CDR3nt: TGTGCCAGCAGCCCGATAGGATCCGAAGCTTTCTTT
CDR3aa: CASSPIGSEAFF

len: 17
d_gene: NA
abundance: many
v_gene: TRBV4-2
j_gene: TRBJ2-6
CDR3nt: TGTGCCAGCAGCCAAGCGGCTACAGGGTCTGGGGCCAACGTCCTGACTTTC
CDR3aa: CASSQAATGSGANVLTF

len: 15
d_gene: TRBD2
abundance: few
v_gene: TRBV6-4
j_gene: TRBJ2-2
CDR3nt: TGTGCCAGCAGAATAACTAGCGGGAGTGCCGGGGAGCTGTTTTTT
CDR3aa: CASRITSGSAGELFF

len: 13
d_gene: NA
abundance: many
v_gene: TRBV7-3
j_gene: TRBJ1-1
CDR3nt: TGTGCCAGCAGCTCTGATATGAACACTGAAGCTTTCTTT
CDR3aa: CASSSDMNTEAFF

len: 13
d_gene: NA
abundance: NA
v_gene: TRBV9
j_gene: TRBJ1-1
CDR3nt: TGTGCCAGCAGCGTAGTGGAGGGGTCTGAAGCTTTCTTT
CDR3aa: CASSVVEGSEAFF

len: 15
d_gene: NA
abundance: few
v_gene: TRBV7-2
j_gene: TRBJ2-4
CDR3nt: TGTGCCAGCAGCTCACCCGGGGTAGCCAAAAACATTCAGTACTTC
CDR3aa: CASSSPGVAKNIQYF

len: 16
d_gene: TRBD1
abundance: NA
v_gene: TRBV5-1
j_gene: TRBJ1-1
CDR3nt: TGCGCCAGCAGCTTGGTGGGACAGACCATGAACACTGAAGCTTTCTTT
CDR3aa: CASSLVGQTMNTEAFF

len: 15
d_gene: TRBD1
abundance: NA
v_gene: TRBV18
j_gene: TRBJ1-1
CDR3nt: TGTGCCAGCTCACTTGCGACAGGGCGGTCCACTGAAGCTTTCTTT
CDR3aa: CASSLATGRSTEAFF

len: 15
d_gene: NA
abundance: NA
v_gene: TRBV28
j_gene: TRBJ1-5
CDR3nt: TGTGCCAGCAGTTTCGTCCGGGCGGGCAATCAGCCCCAGCATTTT
CDR3aa: CASSFVRAGNQPQHF

len: 18
d_gene: TRBD2
abundance: NA
v_gene: TRBV5-1
j_gene: TRBJ2-5
CDR3nt: TGCGCCAGCACCGCTGGGACTAGCGGGGACCCCGGGGAGGAGACCCAGTACTTC
CDR3aa: CASTAGTSGDPGEETQYF

len: 17
d_gene: NA
abundance: few
v_gene: TRBV5-1
j_gene: TRBJ2-4
CDR3nt: TGCGCCAGCAGCTTAAGGGAGGAGTCCGGGGCCAAAAGCATTCAGTACTTC
CDR3aa: CASSLREESGAKSIQYF

len: 15
d_gene: NA
abundance: many
v_gene: TRBV5-1
j_gene: TRBJ2-7
CDR3nt: TGCGCCAGCAGCCCCACAGGGTCCGCTTCCTACGAGCAGTACTTC
CDR3aa: CASSPTGSASYEQYF

len: 16
d_gene: TRBD2
abundance: many
v_gene: TRBV4-3
j_gene: TRBJ2-5
CDR3nt: TGCGCCAGCAGCCAAGAGGGACTAGCTAAAGAAGAGACCCAGTACTTC
CDR3aa: CASSQEGLAKEETQYF

len: 11
d_gene: TRBD1
abundance: many
v_gene: TRBV7-9
j_gene: TRBJ2-7
CDR3nt: TGTGCCAGCAGCGACAGGGATATCCAGTACTTC
CDR3aa: CASSDRDIQYF

len: 13
d_gene: NA
abundance: few
v_gene: TRBV6-1
j_gene: TRBJ1-1
CDR3nt: TGTGCCAGCAGTGAAGTGAGGAACACTGAAGCTTTCTTT
CDR3aa: CASSEVRNTEAFF

len: 16
d_gene: NA
abundance: NA
v_gene: TRBV12-3/TRBV12-4
j_gene: TRBJ1-5
CDR3nt: TGTGCCAGCAGTTTAAGGACTGCTTCCTTCAATCAGCCCCAGCATTTT
CDR3aa: CASSLRTASFNQPQHF

len: 17
d_gene: NA
abundance: few
v_gene: TRBV5-1
j_gene: TRBJ1-2
CDR3nt: TGCGCCAGCAGCTTGGGGGGGTTGAGTTCGCCTAACTATGGCTACACCTTC
CDR3aa: CASSLGGLSSPNYGYTF

len: 16
d_gene: NA
abundance: NA
v_gene: TRBV7-8
j_gene: TRBJ2-5
CDR3nt: TGTGCCAGCAGCCCCCGCCGGGAGAGAGGACAAGAGACCCAGTACTTC
CDR3aa: CASSPRRERGQETQYF

len: 16
d_gene: NA
abundance: NA
v_gene: TRBV5-4
j_gene: TRBJ2-3
CDR3nt: TGTGCCAGCAGCCCTCTGTTGGGGGAAAGGACAGATACGCAGTATTTT
CDR3aa: CASSPLLGERTDTQYF

len: 13
d_gene: TRBD1
abundance: few
v_gene: TRBV15
j_gene: TRBJ1-2
CDR3nt: TGTGCCACCAGCAGTAGACAGGGGAATGGCTACACCTTC
CDR3aa: CATSSRQGNGYTF

len: 13
d_gene: NA
abundance: NA
v_gene: TRBV6-6
j_gene: TRBJ1-1
CDR3nt: TGTGCCAGCAGTTTCGCGACTGACGCTGAAGCTTTCTTT
CDR3aa: CASSFATDAEAFF

len: 12
d_gene: TRBD2
abundance: many
v_gene: TRBV29-1
j_gene: TRBJ2-1
CDR3nt: TGCAGCGTTGAGCCGGGGGGTCATGAGCAGTTCTTC
CDR3aa: CSVEPGGHEQFF

len: 15
d_gene: NA
abundance: NA
v_gene: TRBV4-2
j_gene: TRBJ2-1
CDR3nt: TGTGCCAACAGCCAAGACTGGGTGTCATACAATGAGCAGTTCTTC
CDR3aa: CANSQDWVSYNEQFF

len: 16
d_gene: TRBD2
abundance: few
v_gene: TRBV9
j_gene: TRBJ2-1
CDR3nt: TGTGCCAGCAGCACCTCTAGCGGGGCATCCTACAATGAGCAGTTCTTC
CDR3aa: CASSTSSGASYNEQFF

len: 14
d_gene: TRBD2
abundance: NA
v_gene: TRBV20-1
j_gene: TRBJ2-7
CDR3nt: TGCAGTGCTAATTCCCCCCTAGCGGGAAGCGAGCAGTACTTC
CDR3aa: CSANSPLAGSEQYF

len: 12
d_gene: NA
abundance: NA
v_gene: TRBV28
j_gene: TRBJ2-5
CDR3nt: TGTGCCAGCCTGGATGGTAGTGAGACCCAGTACTTC
CDR3aa: CASLDGSETQYF

len: 15
d_gene: NA
abundance: NA
v_gene: TRBV25-1
j_gene: TRBJ2-5
CDR3nt: TGTGCCAGCAGTGAATTTCAGGGGCCGGGGGAGACCCAGTACTTC
CDR3aa: CASSEFQGPGETQYF

len: 15
d_gene: NA
abundance: NA
v_gene: TRBV6-6
j_gene: TRBJ1-6
CDR3nt: TGTGCCAGCAGTTACCCGGCCGGGAACAATTCACCCCTCCACTTT
CDR3aa: CASSYPAGNNSPLHF

len: 15
d_gene: NA
abundance: many
v_gene: TRBV20-1
j_gene: TRBJ2-5
CDR3nt: TGCAGTGCTAGAGAACAGGACTACCTCCAAGAGACCCAGTACTTC
CDR3aa: CSAREQDYLQETQYF

len: 13
d_gene: NA
abundance: few
v_gene: TRBV2
j_gene: TRBJ2-1
CDR3nt: TGTGCCAGCACTAATGGGGCAGGGGATGAGCAGTTCTTC
CDR3aa: CASTNGAGDEQFF

len: 13
d_gene: NA
abundance: once
v_gene: TRBV29-1
j_gene: TRBJ1-1
CDR3nt: TGCAGCGTTGTCAGGGGCGGGAACACTGAAGCTTTCTTT
CDR3aa: CSVVRGGNTEAFF

len: 16
d_gene: TRBD1
abundance: few
v_gene: TRBV6-1
j_gene: TRBJ1-5
CDR3nt: TGTGCCAGCAGTCCTCCCAGGGGGTGGTCAAATCAGCCCCAGCATTTT
CDR3aa: CASSPPRGWSNQPQHF

len: 17
d_gene: NA
abundance: NA
v_gene: TRBV11-2
j_gene: TRBJ1-5
CDR3nt: TGTGCCAGCAGCTTAGATACGCGGGGAGGACTCAATCAGCCCCAGCATTTT
CDR3aa: CASSLDTRGGLNQPQHF